This T cell receptor beta chain appears in the sequencing data of a study of blood T cell repertoires in COVID-19. Study-wide context: There were acute and convalescent COVID-19 samples, and they came from the United States, Italy and Spain. Nucleic acid was either cDNA or gDNA, and it came from T cells, B-cell-depleted T cells, or PBMCs.

The germline gives CDR1 SGHDT, CDR2 YYEEEE. The V end lost 6 bases, the J end lost 7 bases, and 19 bases lay between the germline ends. This CDR3 contains 14 residues. In the original analysis: Estimation of nucleated cell counts was performed using reference gene primer amplification. Here immunoSEQ multiplex PCR was the method, and the copy in TCRdb shows in-frame clones only, minus some. V and J calls and clone size are as listed in that table; D and trimming were resolved from the DNA. The data hold 83,000 or so clones, with 75% to 85% observed a single time. This clone was seen a single time. The chain combines TRBV5-6 with TRBJ1-1; weak D call: TRBD1 (6 bases). Sequenced sample: peripheral blood. The clonotype originates from an elderly woman with acute or convalescent COVID-19. The DNA of the CDR3 is TGTGCCAGCACCGGTACAGGGACCGGTGGTGAAGCTTTCTTT. Encoded protein: CASTGTGTGGEAFF.